This T cell receptor beta chain emerged from a study of Graves' ophthalmopathy and Graves' hyperthyroidism. TCR beta CDR3 regions were amplified from RNA transcripts. HTBI primers served in a first-round RT-PCR, which a second-round multiplex PCR followed. TCRdb used MiXCR to reprocess the multiplex PCR reads, holding one entry per CDR3 protein. The data contain under 350,000 distinct CDR3 sequences, 15% to 20% of them singletons. This clonotype was seen many times. Germline CDR1 MNHEY, CDR2 SMNVEV (reference sequence). The V gene lost 6 bases and the J gene lost 6 bases, with 14 bases spanning the gap. The CDR3 consists of 13 residues.

The receptor comes from an adult man with Graves' ophthalmopathy. The V call is TRBV27, the J call TRBJ2-5; D may be TRBD2 (6 bases). Source material: peripheral blood. CDR3 sequence reads: CASRSAGSKTQYF. Here the CDR3 DNA reads TGTGCCAGCAGATCGGCGGGGTCAAAGACCCAGTACTTC.